One T cell receptor beta chain is described in this entry. A far larger clone is just one base off, so this is likely a read error. Germline values: CDR1 SEHNR, CDR2 FQNEAQ (reference sequence). The CDR3 totals 14 residues. This specimen comes from a study of identical twins' blood T cells. As originally analysed: Clonotypes per individual ranged from about 90,000 to nearly 500,000. TCRdb called the 5' RACE reads again in MiXCR, with one record for every CDR3 protein. The V and J calls here are based on TCRdb, not the publication. Of roughly 380,000 distinct CDR3 sequences detected, approximately 30% appear once; the ten largest clones hold 6.1%.

Sequenced: PBMCs. The chain recombines TRBV7-9 with TRBJ2-3; D is unclear. The sequence came from a woman aged 18 to 55 in good health. The CDR3 sequence: CASSLVGGTYTQYF. Written as DNA, the CDR3 is TGTGCCAGCAGCTTAGTCGGCGGCACATATACGCAGTATTTT.